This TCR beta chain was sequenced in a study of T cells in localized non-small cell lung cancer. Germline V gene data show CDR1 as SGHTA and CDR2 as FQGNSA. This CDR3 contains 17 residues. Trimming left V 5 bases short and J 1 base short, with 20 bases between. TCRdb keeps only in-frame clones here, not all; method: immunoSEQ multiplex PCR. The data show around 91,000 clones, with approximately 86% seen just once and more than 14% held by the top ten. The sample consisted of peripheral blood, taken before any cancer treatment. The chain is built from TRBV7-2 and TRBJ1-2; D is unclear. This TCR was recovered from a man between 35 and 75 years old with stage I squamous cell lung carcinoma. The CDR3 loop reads CASSPKRAATFNYGYTF. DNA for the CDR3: TGTGCCAGCAGCCCTAAAAGGGCCGCAACCTTTAACTATGGCTACACCTTC.